This TCR beta chain was retrieved from a study of blood T cell repertoires in COVID-19. Study-wide background: Acute-phase and convalescent COVID-19 samples originated in the United States, Italy and Spain. T cells, B-cell-depleted T cells, or PBMCs supplied cDNA or gDNA.

Patients at the Seattle site were enrolled during active infection and followed longitudinally. Original analysis: Scientists estimated how many nucleated cells there were by amplifying reference gene primers. Generated by immunoSEQ multiplex PCR, the TCRdb table keeps only in-frame clones and is missing some. The D gene and trimming were derived from the DNA, and the V and J assignments and clone size from that table. The sample contains fewer than 300,000 clones, 84% of which appear only once. This CDR3 spans 12 amino acids. Germline CDR1 SGHDN, CDR2 FVKESK. Trimming pared 4 bases from V and 3 bases from J, leaving 6 bases between.

The chain employs TRBV14 and TRBJ1-1; no definite D call. This receptor was obtained from a person aged 70 to 85 with COVID-19, enrolled during active disease. The sequencing input was peripheral blood. The CDR3 spells CASSRVDTEAFF. In DNA form, the CDR3 reads TGTGCCAGCAGCCGAGTGGACACTGAAGCTTTCTTT.